These 11 T cell receptor beta chains share one sample of origin, sequenced in a study of blood T cell repertoires in COVID-19. Sequencing used immunoSEQ multiplex PCR; TCRdb keeps in-frame clones, though not all of them. Here the sample spans roughly 290,000 clones, 80% to 90% being singletons. Material for sequencing was peripheral blood. These receptors were obtained from a woman aged 45-65 years who had recovered from COVID-19.

The J gene is TRBJ2-2, the V gene TRBV5-4; D unclear. Germline V lookup: CDR1 SGHNT, CDR2 YYREEE (reference sequence). Trimming left V 1 base short and J 4 bases short, with 8 bases between. The CDR3 is 14 residues long. As DNA, the CDR3 is TGTGCCAGCAGCTTGACACAGACCACCGGGGAGCTGTTTTTT. It codes for CASSLTQTTGELFF.

The chain has TRBV28 and TRBJ2-7; 10 positions match TRBD2. Germline V gives CDR1 MDHEN, CDR2 SYDVKM. With V trimmed by 4 bases and J by 0 bases, 0 bases remained unmatched. This CDR3 region has 14 residues. The CDR3 here is CASSSSGSSYEQYF. The DNA for the CDR3 is TGTGCCAGCAGTTCTAGCGGGAGCTCCTACGAGCAGTACTTC.

In nucleotides, the CDR3 is TGTGCCAGCAGCCCCCCCCGGTGGGCAGACCCTAATGGCTACACCTTC. It yields the protein CASSPPRWADPNGYTF. The chain combines TRBV7-6 with TRBJ1-2; D gene unclear. The length of the CDR3 is 16 residues. The V end lost 5 bases, the J end lost 6 bases, and 22 bases lay between the germline ends. Germline V lookup: CDR1 SGHVS, CDR2 FNYEAQ.

This sequence joins TRBV6-2 or TRBV6-3 and TRBJ2-5; 10 bases fit TRBD2. From germline, CDR1 is MNHEY and CDR2 SVGEGT. The CDR3 runs to 16 residues. The ends lost 6 bases at V and 2 bases at J; junction bases unmatched: 9. CDR3 residues: CASSEAEREGQETQYF. DNA for the CDR3: TGTGCCAGCAGCGAAGCGGAGCGGGAGGGACAAGAGACCCAGTACTTC.

The chain recombines TRBV18 with TRBJ2-3; TRBD1 aligns across 7 bases. Germline lookup yields CDR1 KGHSH and CDR2 LQKENI. The CDR3 contains 15 residues. J was trimmed by 2 bases and V by 0 bases; bases with no gene match: 2. CDR3 region: CASSPPGQNTDTQYF. DNA for the CDR3: TGTGCCAGCTCACCACCGGGACAGAACACAGATACGCAGTATTTT.

The gene calls are TRBV28 and TRBJ2-7; tentatively, D is TRBD1 (6 bases). Germline lookup yields CDR1 MDHEN and CDR2 SYDVKM. V was cut by 1 base and J by 6 bases, with 16 bases left in between. CDR3 length: 15 amino acids. The CDR3 reads CASSLLSSGALEQYF. In nucleotides, the CDR3 is TGTGCCAGCAGTTTATTGTCCTCAGGGGCCCTCGAGCAGTACTTC.

The chain employs TRBV2 and TRBJ2-3; 11 bases are shared with TRBD2. Per the germline V gene, CDR1 is SNHLY and CDR2 is FYNNEI. This CDR3 is built from 15 residues. Trimming cost V 5 bases and J 3 bases; bases outside gene matches: 4. CDR3 nucleotide sequence: TGTGCCAGCAGTCTAGCGGGAGGCAGGACAGATACGCAGTATTTT. The encoded protein is CASSLAGGRTDTQYF.

This chain links TRBV14 with TRBJ2-7, with D maybe TRBD1 (7 bases). The germline V gene encodes CDR1 SGHDN and CDR2 FVKESK. Trimming shortened V by 4 bases and J by 2 bases, and 15 bases separated the two germline ends. The length of the CDR3 is 15 residues. The CDR3 region has the DNA TGTGCCAGCAGCCCCTACAGGGGACTGCCCTACGAGCAGTACTTC. It specifies CASSPYRGLPYEQYF.

The chain combines TRBV2 with TRBJ1-4, with no clear D. Germline lookup yields CDR1 SNHLY and CDR2 FYNNEI. This CDR3 region has 14 residues. V was trimmed by 6 bases and J by 8 bases, leaving 16 bases between them. As DNA, the CDR3 is TGTGCCAGCAGCGTCCGGGAGGATCGCGAAAAACTGTTTTTT. Its protein product is CASSVREDREKLFF.

This sequence joins TRBV12-5 and TRBJ2-7; 8 positions match TRBD1. This CDR3 comprises 14 residues. Germline values: CDR1 LGHNT, CDR2 FRNRAP. J lost 6 bases, V lost 1 base, and 5 bases had no gene match. CDR3 loop: CASGLGGTGGEQYF. The CDR3 DNA is TGTGCTAGTGGTTTGGGAGGAACAGGGGGCGAGCAGTACTTC.

The J gene is TRBJ2-1, the V gene TRBV25-1, with D maybe TRBD1 (5 bases). Germline CDR1 MGHDK, CDR2 SYGVNS. The CDR3 contains 12 residues. V was shortened by 8 bases and J by 0 bases, with 5 bases between the two germline ends. The CDR3 spells CASQGSYNEQFF. CDR3 bases: TGTGCCAGCCAGGGCTCCTACAATGAGCAGTTCTTC.